This TCR beta chain was captured by sequencing in a study of blood T cell repertoires in COVID-19. For the study at large: Acute-phase and convalescent COVID-19 samples originated in the United States, Italy and Spain. In each case, the material was cDNA or gDNA derived from T cells, B-cell-depleted T cells, or PBMCs.

Original processing notes: Reference gene primer amplification yielded estimated nucleated cell counts. Repertoires were generated with immunoSEQ multiplex PCR, while TCRdb's copy carries only in-frame clones and drops some. V and J calls plus clone size are reproduced from that table; the DNA served to infer D and trimming. Of 150,000 to 200,000 clones listed, 80% to 90% are singletons. The sample was peripheral blood. This clonotype originated in a man younger than 30 who had recovered from COVID-19.

The CDR3: CASSEYQVDNQPQHF. As DNA, the CDR3 is TGTGCCAGCAGTGAATACCAGGTAGACAATCAGCCCCAGCATTTT. The chain uses TRBV2 and TRBJ1-5; D call uncertain. The CDR3 covers 15 residues. CDR1 is SNHLY and CDR2 is FYNNEI in the germline V gene. The V gene lost 2 bases and the J gene lost 3 bases, with 11 bases spanning the gap.